This T cell receptor beta chain derives from a study of graft-versus-host responses after intestinal transplantation. Assay: immunoSEQ multiplex PCR; the TCRdb copy retains only in-frame clones and omits some. Seen here are roughly 70,000 clones, 80% to 95% observed once, and the top ten hold about 6.7%. Sequences were derived from bone marrow, sampled less than 750 days after intestinal transplantation. The receptor was derived from a human patient who received an intestinal transplant, so some T cells may come from the graft donor.

The CDR3 nucleotides read TGCGCCAGCGGGAAGGGACAGGGGATGGGTTCCTACAATGAGCAGTTCTTC. This translates into CASGKGQGMGSYNEQFF. The chain employs TRBV5-1 and TRBJ2-1, with 10 bases aligning to TRBD1. J lost 1 base, V lost 7 bases, and 11 bases had no gene match. In germline, CDR1 is SGHRS, CDR2 YFSETQ. The CDR3 runs to 17 residues.